A single sample gave rise to the 21 T cell receptor beta chains below, sequenced in a study of cytomegalovirus exposure and HLA in healthy donors. PCR employed 60 Vbeta and 13 Jbeta primers. The method was immunoSEQ multiplex PCR; TCRdb's version includes in-frame clones alone and lacks a portion of them. In the table there are 150,000 to 200,000 clones, approximately 80% of which are singletons. The sample taken for sequencing was PBMCs. The receptor set was obtained from a woman in her 40s in good health and CMV-seronegative.

This clone appeared a single time. The genes are TRBV2 and TRBJ2-2; the match to TRBD1 covers 9 bases. The germline V gene has CDR1 SNHLY and CDR2 FYNNEI. CDR3 length: 12 amino acids. V dropped 5 bases and J dropped 12; count of bases not matched to a gene: 4. CDR3 DNA sequence: TGTGCCAGCAGTTATGGACAGGGGAAGCTGTTTTTT. This sequence encodes CASSYGQGKLFF.

The CDR3 DNA is TGTGCCAGCAGTTCCGACAGGGGAGGATGGGAGACCCAGTACTTC. Translated, it gives CASSSDRGGWETQYF. The V gene is TRBV6-6, the J gene TRBJ2-5; 8 bases are a match to TRBD1. The V gene's germline CDR1 is MNHNY and CDR2 SVGAGI (reference sequence). The trim removed 4 bases at V and 5 bases at J, leaving 9 bases unmatched. The CDR3 has 15 amino acids.

This clone occurred a few times. The chain links TRBV18 to TRBJ2-7; possibly TRBD1 for D (5 bases). Trimming cost V 5 bases and J 3 bases, with 14 bases left between them. Germline loops: CDR1 KGHSH, CDR2 LQKENI. This CDR3 has 14 residues. The CDR3, as DNA: TGTGCCAGCTCAGTGCAGGGTAAGGGCTACGAGCAGTACTTC. It codes for CASSVQGKGYEQYF. Filled out from reference TRBV18 and TRBJ2-7, the complete variable domain reads NAGVMQNPRHLVRRRGQEARLRCSPMKGHSHVYWYRQLPEEGLKFMVYLQKENIIDESGMPKERFSAEFPKEGPSILRIQQVVRGDSAAYFCASSVQGKGYEQYFGPGTRLTVT.

The rearrangement joins TRBV29-1 to TRBJ2-7; possibly TRBD2 for D (6 bases). This CDR3 has 12 amino acids. Per germline, CDR1 SQVTM and CDR2 ANQGSEA. The V end lost 4 bases, the J end lost 2 bases, and 9 bases lay between the germline ends. The DNA of the CDR3 is TGCAGCGTTGGGAGGGACGCCTACGAGCAGTACTTC. Protein product: CSVGRDAYEQYF.

J is TRBJ1-1 and V is TRBV7-9; D unclear. The ends were cut back, 4 bases at V and 6 bases at J, with 21 bases in the middle. Looked up from germline, CDR1 is SEHNR and CDR2 is FQNEAQ (reference sequence). The CDR3 loop spans 16 amino acids. CDR3 residues: CASSSSNNPITAEAFF. CDR3 coding DNA: TGTGCCAGCAGCTCCTCCAACAACCCCATTACAGCTGAAGCTTTCTTT.

V and J are TRBV11-2 and TRBJ2-5, with D tentatively TRBD1 (6 bases). The CDR3 consists of 13 residues. CDR1 and CDR2 (germline): SGHAT, FQNNGV. V was pared by 5 bases and J by 4 bases, with 11 bases between. The CDR3 DNA reads TGTGCCAGCAGCGGGGACATTGTAGAGACCCAGTACTTC. This codes for CASSGDIVETQYF.

This chain joins TRBV19 and TRBJ1-2; 7 nucleotides match TRBD1. V gave up 9 bases and J gave up 6 bases; unmatched junction bases: 10. The CDR3 is 13 residues long. CDR1 is LNHDA, CDR2 SQIVND, per germline (reference sequence). CDR3 nucleotides: TGTGCCAGCGGGACAGCAAACCGACATGGCTACACCTTC. It codes for CASGTANRHGYTF.

This chain connects TRBV10-3 to TRBJ2-5, with 9 bases that match TRBD1. The end of the DNA aligns better with TRBJ2-7, so the J call may be wrong. This CDR3 is built from 15 residues. Germline V gives CDR1 ENHRY, CDR2 SYGVKD. The CDR3, as DNA: TGTGCCATCAGTGAACCGGGACAGGGCCCCTACGAGCAGTACTTC. Protein product: CAISEPGQGPYEQYF.

This clone showed up just once. The chain combines TRBV7-8 with TRBJ2-7; TRBD1 matches at 8 bases. Losses at the gene ends were 4 bases for V and 2 bases for J; bases not matched to a gene: 19. Per the germline V gene, CDR1 is SGHVS and CDR2 is FQNEAQ. This CDR3 spans 19 amino acids. The CDR3, as DNA: TGTGCCAGCAGCTCCCGTCCGGGACAGGAGGAATTTTCAACCTACGAGCAGTACTTC. This codes for CASSSRPGQEEFSTYEQYF.

The genes are TRBV29-1 and TRBJ1-2, with D tentatively TRBD1 (6 bases). The V gene lost 6 bases and the J gene lost 8 bases, with 19 bases spanning the gap. Germline-derived CDR1 and CDR2 are SQVTM and ANQGSEA. The CDR3 is made up of 13 amino acids. CDR3 DNA sequence: TGCAGCGTCCTTACTATGGACAGTGTAGGCTACACCTTC. It yields the protein CSVLTMDSVGYTF. Supplemented by reference TRBV29-1 and TRBJ1-2, the full variable domain reads SAVISQKPSRDICQRGTSLTIQCQVDSQVTMMFWYRQQPGQSLTLIATANQGSEATYESGFVIDKFPISRPNLTFSTLTVSNMSPEDSSIYLCSVLTMDSVGYTFGSGTRLTVV.

This clone was found a few times. The rearrangement joins TRBV2 to TRBJ1-1; tentative D call: TRBD1 (5 bases). Trimming removed 4 bases at V and 0 bases at J, with 9 bases between. The CDR3 is made up of 14 amino acids. Germline CDR1 SNHLY, CDR2 FYNNEI. The CDR3 reads CASSGLTVNTEAFF. The DNA for the CDR3 is TGTGCCAGCAGTGGCCTGACAGTGAACACTGAAGCTTTCTTT. The whole variable domain, remainder taken from reference TRBV2 and TRBJ1-1, is EPEVTQTPSHQVTQMGQEVILRCVPISNHLYFYWYRQILGQKVEFLVSFYNNEISEKSEIFDDQFSVERPDGSNFTLKIRSTKLEDSAMYFCASSGLTVNTEAFFGQGTRLTVV.

In DNA, the CDR3 is TGTGCCAGTAGACTACAGGGATCCACCGGGGAGCTGTTTTTT. Protein: CASRLQGSTGELFF. The V and J genes are TRBV19 and TRBJ2-2; D may be TRBD1 (6 bases). Per germline, CDR1 LNHDA and CDR2 SQIVND (reference sequence). This CDR3 has 14 amino acids. The V end lost 6 bases, the J end lost 4 bases, and 12 bases lay between the germline ends.

The chain's CDR3 is CASNSGGRGYNEQFF. The DNA for the CDR3 is TGCGCCAGCAATTCAGGCGGGAGGGGTTACAATGAGCAGTTCTTC. The chain couples TRBV5-1 to TRBJ2-1, with 9 bases fitting TRBD2. The germline V gene encodes CDR1 SGHRS and CDR2 YFSETQ. The CDR3 runs to 15 residues. The J segment lost 4 bases and the V segment lost 6 bases, leaving 8 bases of the junction unmatched.

The DNA for the CDR3 is TGTGCCAGCAGTTACGCCTCCGGAGCTACAAAAGAGACCCAGTACTTC. Its translation: CASSYASGATKETQYF. The rearrangement joins TRBV6-6 to TRBJ2-5; no clear D gene. The germline CDR1 and CDR2 sequences are MNHNY and SVGAGI (reference sequence). CDR3 size: 16 residues. The V and J ends lost 2 bases and 3 bases respectively, with 16 bases between them.

The chain is built from TRBV6-6 and TRBJ2-5; tentatively, D is TRBD2 (6 bases). Trimming left V 2 bases short and J 2 bases short, with 6 bases between. Germline V gene data show CDR1 as MNHNY and CDR2 as SVGAGI (reference sequence). The CDR3 sequence is 13 residues long. The CDR3 spells CASSYGGQETQYF. Here the CDR3 DNA reads TGTGCCAGCAGTTACGGGGGGCAAGAGACCCAGTACTTC.

This clone has just a few counts. CDR3 in amino acids: CASSRAAETQYF. The CDR3 DNA reads TGTGCCAGCTCAAGAGCGGCAGAGACCCAGTACTTC. V usage is TRBV18 and J usage is TRBJ2-5, with D perhaps TRBD2 (5 bases). The CDR3 length is 12 residues. V was clipped by 5 bases and J by 4 bases, with 8 bases between them. The germline CDR1 and CDR2 sequences are KGHSH and LQKENI. Based on the CDR3 plus reference TRBV18 and TRBJ2-5, the full variable domain is NAGVMQNPRHLVRRRGQEARLRCSPMKGHSHVYWYRQLPEEGLKFMVYLQKENIIDESGMPKERFSAEFPKEGPSILRIQQVVRGDSAAYFCASSRAAETQYFGPGTRLLVL.

The CDR3: CASSLGDRAYNEQFF. For the CDR3, the DNA is TGCGCCAGCAGCTTGGGGGACAGGGCTTACAATGAGCAGTTCTTC. V usage is TRBV5-1 and J usage is TRBJ2-1, with 9 bases fitting TRBD1. CDR3 size: 15 residues. Germline assignment: CDR1 SGHRS and CDR2 YFSETQ. The trim removed 0 bases at V and 4 bases at J, leaving 2 bases unmatched. Looking up the rest from reference TRBV5-1 and TRBJ2-1 gives the full variable domain: KAGVTQTPRYLIKTRGQQVTLSCSPISGHRSVSWYQQTPGQGLQFLFEYFSETQRNKGNFPGRFSGRQFSNSRSEMNVSTLELGDSALYLCASSLGDRAYNEQFFGPGTRLTVL.

This clone was picked up one time. V usage is TRBV7-3 and J usage is TRBJ2-1, with 7 bases that match TRBD2. The CDR3 length is 17 residues. Losses at the gene ends were 5 bases for V and 8 bases for J; bases not matched to a gene: 18. Per germline, CDR1 SGHTA and CDR2 FQGTGA. CDR3 nucleotide sequence: TGTGCCAGCAGCCCCAAGTTCTCTGCGGGAGTTCTAGATGAGCAGTTCTTC. Translated, it gives CASSPKFSAGVLDEQFF.

This chain joins TRBV5-4 and TRBJ2-7, with D perhaps TRBD1 (5 bases). The CDR3 contains 14 residues. CDR1 and CDR2 (germline): SGHNT, YYREEE (reference sequence). V lost 1 base and J lost 3, with 11 bases in between. The CDR3 sequence: CASSLTGARYEQYF. CDR3 bases: TGTGCCAGCAGCTTGACTGGGGCTCGCTACGAGCAGTACTTC.

This chain uses TRBV6-4 with TRBJ2-1; 9 bases agree with TRBD1. Germline CDR1 reads MRHNA; CDR2 reads SNTAGT. V lost 4 bases, J lost 0 bases, and 1 base stayed unmatched. The length of the CDR3 is 15 residues. CDR3: CASSGGQGSYNEQFF. The CDR3 nucleotides read TGTGCCAGCAGTGGGGGACAGGGCTCCTACAATGAGCAGTTCTTC.

This clone was seen more than once but under ten times. The rearrangement uses TRBV5-4 and TRBJ2-7; TRBD1 aligns across 7 bases. CDR1 SGHNT and CDR2 YYREEE come from the germline V gene (reference sequence). The CDR3 loop spans 15 amino acids. Trimming removed 4 bases from V and 2 bases from J; junction bases left unmatched: 9. The CDR3 reads CASSASGTAPYEQYF. As DNA, the CDR3 is TGTGCCAGCAGCGCATCCGGGACAGCGCCCTACGAGCAGTACTTC.